The clone carrying this TCR beta chain was picked up a small number of times. Its target is not known. The sample is drawn from a study of identical twins. General study findings and limits: Fewer insertions characterized abundant cord blood beta clonotypes, whereas memory repertoires showed none. Invariant MAIT and iNKT cells are populations that could partly confound zero-insertion analyses. Excess twin sharing in beta out-of-frame sequences was weaker. Monozygotic twin pairs showed more out-of-frame TCR alpha sharing than models estimated.

TCRdb analysed the 5' RACE reads with MiXCR anew, one entry per CDR3 protein. Of 1.5 million or so distinct CDR3 sequences in the sample, about 30% were seen once. Trimming shortened V by 5 bases and J by 4 bases, and 11 bases separated the two germline ends. Looked up from germline, CDR1 is SQVTM and CDR2 is ANQGSEA. This CDR3 comprises 12 residues. The sequenced sample was cord blood. The rearrangement links TRBV29-1 to TRBJ2-5; D not resolved. This sequence was found in a newborn girl in good health. CDR3 in amino acids: CSVSTPGETQYF. CDR3 in DNA: TGCAGCGTTTCGACACCCGGAGAGACCCAGTACTTC.